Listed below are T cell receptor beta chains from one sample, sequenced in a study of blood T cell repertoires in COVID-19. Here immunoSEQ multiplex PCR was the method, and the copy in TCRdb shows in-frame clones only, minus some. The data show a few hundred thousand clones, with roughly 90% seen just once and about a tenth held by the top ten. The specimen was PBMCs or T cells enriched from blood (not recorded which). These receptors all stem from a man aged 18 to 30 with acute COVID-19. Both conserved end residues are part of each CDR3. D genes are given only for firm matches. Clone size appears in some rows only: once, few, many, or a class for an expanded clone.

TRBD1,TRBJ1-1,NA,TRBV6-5,CASSTGVGENTEAFF,TGTGCCAGCAGTACAGGGGTAGGAGAGAACACTGAAGCTTTCTTT
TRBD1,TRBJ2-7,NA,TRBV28,CASSSPRDRSSYEQYF,TGTGCCAGCAGTTCCCCCCGGGACAGAAGCTCCTACGAGCAGTACTTC
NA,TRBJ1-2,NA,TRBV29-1,CSVDTGRVYTF,TGCAGCGTTGACACAGGGCGAGTCTACACCTTC
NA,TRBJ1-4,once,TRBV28,CASSLRGRNEKLFF,TGTGCCAGCAGTTTGAGAGGGAGGAACGAAAAACTGTTTTTT
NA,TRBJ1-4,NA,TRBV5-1,CASRPTSGDEKLFF,TGCGCCAGCAGACCTACTAGCGGGGACGAAAAACTGTTTTTT
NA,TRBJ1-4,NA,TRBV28,CASSTLTGHNEKLFF,TGTGCCAGCAGTACACTAACAGGTCATAATGAAAAACTGTTTTTT
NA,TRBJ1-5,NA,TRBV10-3,CAISESSQPQHF,TGTGCCATCAGTGAGTCTAGCCAGCCCCAGCATTTT
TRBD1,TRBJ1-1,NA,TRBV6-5,CASRETGMNTEAFF,TGTGCCAGTCGAGAGACAGGGATGAACACTGAAGCTTTCTTT
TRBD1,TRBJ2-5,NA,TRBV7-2,CASRPLGQPQETQYF,TGTGCCAGCAGACCACTGGGACAGCCCCAAGAGACCCAGTACTTC
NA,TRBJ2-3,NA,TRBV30,CAWRGPWGDTQYF,TGTGCCTGGAGGGGGCCCTGGGGCGATACGCAGTATTTT
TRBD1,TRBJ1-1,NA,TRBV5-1,CASSLDGTGISNTEAFF,TGCGCCAGCAGCTTGGACGGGACAGGGATCTCGAACACTGAAGCTTTCTTT
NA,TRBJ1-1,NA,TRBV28,CATGGTLNTEAFF,TGTGCCACGGGGGGGACCCTAAACACTGAAGCTTTCTTT
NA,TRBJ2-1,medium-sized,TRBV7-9,CASSSEWDTGNEQFF,TGTGCCAGCAGCTCCGAGTGGGACACCGGAAATGAGCAGTTCTTC
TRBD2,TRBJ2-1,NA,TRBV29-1,CSVDMASGSYEQFF,TGCAGCGTTGATATGGCTAGCGGGAGTTACGAGCAGTTCTTC
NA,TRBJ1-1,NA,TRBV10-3,CAISDVYRGNNTEAFF,TGTGCCATCAGTGATGTGTATCGGGGGAATAACACTGAAGCTTTCTTT
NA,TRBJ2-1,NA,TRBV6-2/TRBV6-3,CASSPEFLLEHNEQFF,TGTGCCAGCAGTCCAGAGTTCCTATTGGAGCACAATGAGCAGTTCTTC
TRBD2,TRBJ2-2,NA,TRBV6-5,CASSYGTRETGELFF,TGTGCCAGCAGTTACGGGACTAGAGAGACCGGGGAGCTGTTTTTT
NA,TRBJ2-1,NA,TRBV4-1,CASSQGGLGNEQFF,TGCGCCAGCAGCCAAGGCGGGTTAGGCAATGAGCAGTTCTTC
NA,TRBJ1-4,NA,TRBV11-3,CASSFFRGAGEKLFF,TGTGCCAGCAGCTTCTTCAGGGGCGCCGGTGAAAAACTGTTTTTT
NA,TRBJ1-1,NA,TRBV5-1,CASSHQDGWTEAFF,TGCGCCAGCAGCCACCAAGACGGGTGGACTGAAGCTTTCTTT
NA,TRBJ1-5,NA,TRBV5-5,CASSWGPRPTQNQPQHF,TGTGCCAGCAGCTGGGGCCCCCGGCCGACACAAAATCAGCCCCAGCATTTT
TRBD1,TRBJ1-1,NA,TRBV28,CASSSGQGLRAFF,TGTGCCAGCAGCTCTGGACAGGGGCTGCGGGCTTTCTTT
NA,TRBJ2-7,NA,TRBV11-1,CASSPRARGEQYF,TGTGCCAGCAGCCCCCGGGCCCGAGGGGAGCAGTACTTC
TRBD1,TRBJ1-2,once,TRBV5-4,CASSLEDRVYGYTF,TGTGCCAGCAGCTTGGAGGACAGGGTTTATGGCTACACCTTC
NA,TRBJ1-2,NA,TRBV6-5,CASSYGGSNGYTF,TGTGCCAGCAGTTACGGTGGGAGTAATGGCTACACCTTC
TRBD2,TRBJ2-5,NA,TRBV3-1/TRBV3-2,CASSQDRLAGISQETQYF,TGTGCCAGCAGCCAAGATCGCCTAGCGGGAATCTCCCAAGAGACCCAGTACTTC
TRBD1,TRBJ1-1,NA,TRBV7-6,CASSLLGGSTEAFF,TGTGCCAGCAGCTTATTAGGGGGCTCGACTGAAGCTTTCTTT
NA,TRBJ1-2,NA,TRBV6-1,CASSDSGGISYGYTF,TGTGCCAGCAGTGATTCGGGGGGCATTAGCTATGGCTACACCTTC
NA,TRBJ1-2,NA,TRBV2,CASTAIYGYTF,TGTGCCAGCACTGCTATCTATGGCTACACCTTC
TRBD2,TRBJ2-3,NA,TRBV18,CASSPPDGRGGTDTQYF,TGTGCCAGCTCACCACCGGACGGGAGGGGCGGCACAGATACGCAGTATTTT
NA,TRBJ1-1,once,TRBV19,CASSMGGGTEAFF,TGTGCCAGTAGTATGGGGGGAGGAACTGAAGCTTTCTTT
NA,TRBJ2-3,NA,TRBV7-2,CASSSRGYTDTQYF,TGTGCCAGCAGCTCTCGGGGATACACAGATACGCAGTATTTT
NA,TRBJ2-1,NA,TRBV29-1,CSVEEGRRTYNEQFF,TGCAGCGTTGAAGAAGGTCGGCGGACCTACAATGAGCAGTTCTTC
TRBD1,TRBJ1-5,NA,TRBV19,CASNRGEGQGSNQPQHF,TGTGCCAGTAATAGGGGTGAGGGACAGGGAAGCAATCAGCCCCAGCATTTT
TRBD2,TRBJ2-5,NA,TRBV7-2,CASGPAGDSAGETQYF,TGTGCCAGCGGACCAGCGGGAGATTCGGCTGGGGAGACCCAGTACTTC
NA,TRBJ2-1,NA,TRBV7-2,CASSLAGLFYNEQFF,TGTGCCAGCAGCTTAGCGGGACTCTTCTACAATGAGCAGTTCTTC
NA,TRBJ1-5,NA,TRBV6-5,CASSPGAGQPQHF,TGTGCCAGCAGTCCAGGGGCCGGGCAGCCCCAGCATTTT
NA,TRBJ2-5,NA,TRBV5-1,CASSLDRSGQTQYF,TGCGCCAGCAGCTTGGACAGGTCGGGCCAGACCCAGTACTTC
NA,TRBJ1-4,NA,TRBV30,CAWSKRKELFF,TGTGCCTGGAGTAAAAGAAAAGAGCTGTTTTTT
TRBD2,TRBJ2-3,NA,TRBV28,CASSFSLAATDTQYF,TGTGCCAGCAGTTTCAGCCTAGCGGCCACAGATACGCAGTATTTT
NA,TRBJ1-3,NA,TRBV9,CASSESAGSGNTIYF,TGTGCCAGCAGCGAGTCTGCGGGGTCTGGAAACACCATATATTTT